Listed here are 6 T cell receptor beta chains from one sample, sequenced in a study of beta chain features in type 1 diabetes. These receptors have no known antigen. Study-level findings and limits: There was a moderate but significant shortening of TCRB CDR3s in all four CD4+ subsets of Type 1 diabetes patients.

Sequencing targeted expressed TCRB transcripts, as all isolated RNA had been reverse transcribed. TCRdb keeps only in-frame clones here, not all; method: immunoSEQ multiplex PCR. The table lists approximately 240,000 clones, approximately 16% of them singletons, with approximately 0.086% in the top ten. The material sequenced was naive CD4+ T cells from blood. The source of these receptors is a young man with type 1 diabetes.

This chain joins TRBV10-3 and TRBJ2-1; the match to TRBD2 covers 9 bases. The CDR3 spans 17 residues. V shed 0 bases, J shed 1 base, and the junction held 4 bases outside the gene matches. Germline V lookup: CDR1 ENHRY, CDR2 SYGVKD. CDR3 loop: CAISESGGRASYNEQFF. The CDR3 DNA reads TGTGCCATCAGTGAGTCCGGCGGGAGGGCATCCTACAATGAGCAGTTCTTC.

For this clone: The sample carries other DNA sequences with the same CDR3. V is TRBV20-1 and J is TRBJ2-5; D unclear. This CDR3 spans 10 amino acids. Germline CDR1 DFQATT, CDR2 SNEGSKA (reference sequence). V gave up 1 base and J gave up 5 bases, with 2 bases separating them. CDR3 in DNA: TGCAGTGCTAGAGGGGAGACCCAGTACTTC. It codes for CSARGETQYF.

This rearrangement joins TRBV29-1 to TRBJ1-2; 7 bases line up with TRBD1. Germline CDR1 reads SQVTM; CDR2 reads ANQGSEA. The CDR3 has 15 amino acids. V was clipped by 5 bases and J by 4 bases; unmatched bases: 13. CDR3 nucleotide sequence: TGCAGCGTTTTGACGGGACAGACCCCAAGCTATGGCTACACCTTC. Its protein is CSVLTGQTPSYGYTF.

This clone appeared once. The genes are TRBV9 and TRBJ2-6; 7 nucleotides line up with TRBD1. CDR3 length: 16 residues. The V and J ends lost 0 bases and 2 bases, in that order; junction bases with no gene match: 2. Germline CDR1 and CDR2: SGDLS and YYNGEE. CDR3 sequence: CASSVEGGAGANVLTF. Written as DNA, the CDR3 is TGTGCCAGCAGCGTAGAAGGGGGCGCTGGGGCCAACGTCCTGACTTTC. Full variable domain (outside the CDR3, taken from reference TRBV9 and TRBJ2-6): DSGVTQTPKHLITATGQRVTLRCSPRSGDLSVYWYQQSLDQGLQFLIQYYNGEERAKGNILERFSAQQFPDLHSELNLSSLELGDSALYFCASSVEGGAGANVLTFGAGSRLTVL.

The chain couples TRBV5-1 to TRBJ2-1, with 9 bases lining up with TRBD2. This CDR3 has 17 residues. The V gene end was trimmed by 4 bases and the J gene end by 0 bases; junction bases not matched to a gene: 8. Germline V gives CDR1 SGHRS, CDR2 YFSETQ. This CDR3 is CASSAGLASSSYNEQFF. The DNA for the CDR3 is TGCGCCAGCAGCGCCGGACTAGCGAGTTCCTCCTACAATGAGCAGTTCTTC. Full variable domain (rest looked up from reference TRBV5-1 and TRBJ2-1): KAGVTQTPRYLIKTRGQQVTLSCSPISGHRSVSWYQQTPGQGLQFLFEYFSETQRNKGNFPGRFSGRQFSNSRSEMNVSTLELGDSALYLCASSAGLASSSYNEQFFGPGTRLTVL.

This CDR3 is CAWSAEEELFF. The CDR3 region has the DNA TGTGCCTGGAGTGCTGAAGAGGAGCTGTTTTTT. The chain has TRBV30 and TRBJ2-2; the D is unclear. CDR3 length equals 11 residues. Germline V gene data show CDR1 as GTSNPN and CDR2 as SVGIG (reference sequence). V was clipped by 1 base and J by 10 bases, with 7 bases between them.